This TCR beta chain was sequenced for a study of blood T cell repertoires in COVID-19. Turning to the study itself: The origin of the acute and convalescent COVID-19 samples was the United States, Italy and Spain. The analysed material was cDNA or gDNA that came from T cells, B-cell-depleted T cells, or PBMCs.

Germline V lookup: CDR1 SGHAT, CDR2 FQNNGV. V was cut by 3 bases and J by 0 bases, with 9 bases left in between. The CDR3 consists of 15 residues. Profiled with immunoSEQ multiplex PCR; TCRdb holds only in-frame clones, not every one. Of roughly 260,000 clones in the sample, around 86% were seen once. This TCR was sampled from a man aged 35-49 years who had recovered from COVID-19. Source material: peripheral blood. The chain has TRBV11-2 and TRBJ2-1, with a tentative D call TRBD2 (5 bases). The CDR3 region is CASSFIGVSYNEQFF. CDR3 sequence (DNA): TGTGCCAGCAGCTTCATCGGGGTCTCCTACAATGAGCAGTTCTTC. The full variable domain, with the rest looked up from reference TRBV11-2 and TRBJ2-1, is EAGVAQSPRYKIIEKRQSVAFWCNPISGHATLYWYQQILGQGPKLLIQFQNNGVVDDSQLPKDRFSAERLKGVDSTLKIQPAKLEDSAVYLCASSFIGVSYNEQFFGPGTRLTVL.